The 19 T cell receptor beta chains below were found in one sample sequenced in a study of blood T cell repertoires in COVID-19. TCRdb's copy holds only in-frame clones and misses some; the assay was immunoSEQ multiplex PCR. This sample yields around 300,000 clones, of which roughly 87% are seen a single time; roughly 9% belongs to the top ten. The sequenced sample consisted of peripheral blood. The receptors come from a man between 18 and 35 years old with active or convalescent COVID-19.

The chain has TRBV5-1 and TRBJ1-4, with 7 bases matching TRBD1. CDR3 length: 15 residues. The germline V gene has CDR1 SGHRS and CDR2 YFSETQ. V was clipped by 2 bases and J by 0 bases; unmatched bases: 1. CDR3 sequence: CASSLQGSTNEKLFF. The CDR3 nucleotides are TGCGCCAGCAGCTTACAGGGGTCAACTAATGAAAAACTGTTTTTT.

The J gene is TRBJ1-1, the V gene TRBV29-1, with a tentative D call TRBD1 (6 bases). Trimming shortened V by 5 bases and J by 5 bases, and 15 bases separated the two germline ends. The V gene's germline CDR1 is SQVTM and CDR2 ANQGSEA. This CDR3 has 13 amino acids. The CDR3 is CSVRRDRPTEAFF. Here the CDR3 DNA reads TGCAGCGTTAGACGAGACAGGCCGACTGAAGCTTTCTTT.

The chain is built from TRBV6-2 or TRBV6-3 and TRBJ2-5, with TRBD2 matching over 8 bases. CDR1 and CDR2 (germline): MNHEY, SVGEGT. Losses at the gene ends were 2 bases for V and 3 bases for J; bases not matched to a gene: 11. The CDR3 spans 17 residues. CDR3 coding DNA: TGTGCCAGCAGTTACGTAATGGGACAAGCGGGGGAAGAGACCCAGTACTTC. Translating gives CASSYVMGQAGEETQYF.

The chain combines TRBV10-2 with TRBJ2-5; possible D gene TRBD2, 7 bases. CDR1 is WSHSY, CDR2 SAAADI, per germline. This CDR3 spans 15 amino acids. The germline V and J ends were trimmed by 5 bases and 4 bases, with 17 bases remaining between them. The CDR3 here is CASSPTLGGGETQYF. CDR3 nucleotides: TGCGCCAGCAGTCCTACCCTAGGGGGGGGAGAGACCCAGTACTTC.

The CDR3 DNA reads as TGTGCCAGCAGTCCTGCAGGACAGCTTCGAAACTATGGCTACACCTTC. Translated, it gives CASSPAGQLRNYGYTF. The chain is built from TRBV28 and TRBJ1-2; D is perhaps TRBD1 (6 bases). CDR1 is MDHEN and CDR2 is SYDVKM in the germline V gene. This CDR3 contains 16 residues. V was pared by 5 bases and J by 2 bases, with 18 bases between.

The sample holds one count of this clone. This rearrangement joins TRBV7-6 to TRBJ2-5, with D tentatively TRBD2 (6 bases). CDR1 is SGHVS, CDR2 FNYEAQ, per germline. Between the trimmed V and J ends, which lost 5 bases and 7 bases, there was a span of 14 bases. The CDR3 length is 13 residues. The CDR3 coding sequence is TGTGCCAGCAGCCGGGCGGGGCAAACGACCCAGTACTTC. This gives the protein CASSRAGQTTQYF. Drawing the rest from reference TRBV7-6 and TRBJ2-5, the complete variable domain is GAGVSQSPRYKVTKRGQDVALRCDPISGHVSLYWYRQALGQGPEFLTYFNYEAQQDKSGLPNDRFSAERPEGSISTLTIQRTEQRDSAMYRCASSRAGQTTQYFGPGTRLLVL.

The V call is TRBV6-5, the J call TRBJ2-1; D not certain. The CDR3 is 15 amino acids. V lost 1 base and J lost 5, with 12 bases in between. Germline assignment: CDR1 MNHEY and CDR2 SVGAGI. The CDR3 DNA reads TGTGCCAGCAGTTACTGGCCAGGTAGACACAATGAGCAGTTCTTC. Its translation is CASSYWPGRHNEQFF.

The chain has TRBV3-1 (or the pseudogene TRBV3-2) and TRBJ2-3, with 8 bases matching TRBD2. The junction had 8 bases not matched to a gene; V was cut back by 1 base and J by 8 bases. Germline values: CDR1 LGHDT, CDR2 YNNKEL (reference sequence). CDR3 length: 15 amino acids. CDR3 amino acids: CASSQVPGGLGTQYF. CDR3 DNA: TGTGCCAGCAGCCAAGTCCCGGGGGGGCTAGGTACGCAGTATTTT.

This clone was seen more than once but under ten times. The chain links TRBV27 to TRBJ1-4; TRBD1 matches at 7 bases. Per the germline V gene, CDR1 is MNHEY and CDR2 is SMNVEV (reference sequence). There are 13 residues in the CDR3. V shed 5 bases and J 8 bases; nucleotides not matched to a gene: 5. The CDR3 DNA reads TGTGCCAGCAGTAGACAGGGAACCGAAAAACTGTTTTTT. This gives the protein CASSRQGTEKLFF.

There are a few counts of this clone. The rearrangement joins TRBV9 to TRBJ2-5; D perhaps matches TRBD1 (6 bases). In germline, CDR1 is SGDLS, CDR2 YYNGEE. CDR3 length: 14 amino acids. Trimming pared 2 bases from V and 5 bases from J, leaving 13 bases between. CDR3 amino acids: CASSVQGSGETQYF. The CDR3 DNA follows: TGTGCCAGCAGCGTTCAGGGGTCCGGGGAGACCCAGTACTTC.

The V call is TRBV25-1, the J call TRBJ2-7, with TRBD2 matching over 7 bases. From germline, CDR1 is MGHDK and CDR2 SYGVNS. The CDR3 sequence is 14 residues long. V was clipped by 7 bases and J by 3 bases; unmatched bases: 9. The CDR3 reads CASTFGGDFYEQYF. The CDR3 nucleotides are TGTGCCAGCACCTTTGGGGGGGACTTCTACGAGCAGTACTTC.

This clone was observed a single time. The V and J genes are TRBV7-6 and TRBJ1-1, with TRBD1 identical over 11 bases. V was clipped by 5 bases and J by 1 base; unmatched bases: 3. This CDR3 comprises 15 residues. Germline CDR1 reads SGHVS; CDR2 reads FNYEAQ. The CDR3 loop reads CASSRDRGGNTEAFF. CDR3 in DNA: TGTGCCAGCAGCAGGGACAGGGGGGGGAACACTGAAGCTTTCTTT.

This chain joins TRBV18 and TRBJ2-5; 9 nucleotides match TRBD2. With 3 bases clipped from V and 5 bases from J, the junction kept 7 bases outside the gene matches. The CDR3 length is 15 residues. Germline V gene data show CDR1 as KGHSH and CDR2 as LQKENI. CDR3 in DNA: TGTGCCAGCTCACCTATGGCCAGCGGGGGGGAGACCCAGTACTTC. Translated: CASSPMASGGETQYF.

CDR3 amino acids: CASSPGGYTDTQYF. The CDR3, as DNA: TGTGCCAGCAGCCCGGGGGGCTACACAGATACGCAGTATTTT. This chain joins TRBV11-3 and TRBJ2-3; D might be TRBD2 (7 bases). The CDR3 length is 14 residues. Trimming took 5 bases from V and 2 from J, leaving 11 bases between them. CDR1 is SGHNT, CDR2 YENEEA, per germline.

The V gene is TRBV18, the J gene TRBJ2-2, with TRBD1 identical over 7 bases. Germline loops: CDR1 KGHSH, CDR2 LQKENI. Trimming cost V 2 bases and J 4 bases; bases outside gene matches: 4. The CDR3 runs to 15 residues. The CDR3 bases are TGTGCCAGCTCACCAACGGGACAGCCCACCGGGGAGCTGTTTTTT. It specifies CASSPTGQPTGELFF.

This chain uses TRBV9 with TRBJ2-1; weak D call: TRBD2 (5 bases). Germline V gives CDR1 SGDLS, CDR2 YYNGEE. V lost 0 bases and J 3 bases, leaving 10 bases between the germline ends. The CDR3 consists of 15 residues. CDR3 DNA sequence: TGTGCCAGCAGCGTAGGTAGCGCGCTCTACAATGAGCAGTTCTTC. Translating gives CASSVGSALYNEQFF.

The V and J genes are TRBV5-5 and TRBJ1-5; TRBD1 agrees at 7 bases. The germline V gene encodes CDR1 SGHKS and CDR2 YYEKEE (reference sequence). The CDR3 is 16 amino acids. Unmatched junction bases numbered 8, after V lost 4 bases and J lost 1 base. The CDR3 DNA reads TGTGCCAGCAGCCCAAATGACAGGGACAGCAATCAGCCCCAGCATTTT. Translated: CASSPNDRDSNQPQHF.

The chain carries TRBV7-2 and TRBJ2-2; perhaps TRBD1 as D (6 bases). This CDR3 is built from 15 residues. The germline V and J ends were trimmed by 2 bases and 5 bases, with 12 bases remaining between them. The germline gives CDR1 SGHTA, CDR2 FQGNSA. The CDR3 coding sequence is TGTGCCAGCAGCTTACCCAGGGGCATAACCGGGGAGCTGTTTTTT. Its protein is CASSLPRGITGELFF.

The V gene is TRBV27, the J gene TRBJ2-5; tentative D call: TRBD2 (7 bases). Trimming stripped 6 bases from V and 1 base from J, with 12 bases between. The CDR3 extends over 14 amino acids. The germline V gene has CDR1 MNHEY and CDR2 SMNVEV (reference sequence). Written as DNA, the CDR3 is TGTGCCAGCAGGGGGGGGCGCTTCCAAGAGACCCAGTACTTC. Its translation is CASRGGRFQETQYF.